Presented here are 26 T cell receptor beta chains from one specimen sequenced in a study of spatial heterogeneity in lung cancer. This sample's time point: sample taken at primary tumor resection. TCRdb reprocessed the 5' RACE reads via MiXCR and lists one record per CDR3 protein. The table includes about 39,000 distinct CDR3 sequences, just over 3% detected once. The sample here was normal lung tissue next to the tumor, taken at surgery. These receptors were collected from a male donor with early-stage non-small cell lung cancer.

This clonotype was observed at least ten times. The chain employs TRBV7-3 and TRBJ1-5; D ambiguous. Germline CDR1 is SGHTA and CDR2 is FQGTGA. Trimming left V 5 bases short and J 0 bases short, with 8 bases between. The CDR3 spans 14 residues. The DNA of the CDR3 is TGTGCCAGCAGCCAGATATATAGCAATCAGCCCCAGCATTTT. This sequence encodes CASSQIYSNQPQHF.

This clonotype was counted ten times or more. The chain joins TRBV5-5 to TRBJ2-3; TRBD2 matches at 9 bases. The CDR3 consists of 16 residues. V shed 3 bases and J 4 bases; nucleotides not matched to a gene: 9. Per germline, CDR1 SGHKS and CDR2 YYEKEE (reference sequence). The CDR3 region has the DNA TGTGCCAGCAGCTGGGGGACTAGCAGTTCATCAGATACGCAGTATTTT. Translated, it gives CASSWGTSSSSDTQYF. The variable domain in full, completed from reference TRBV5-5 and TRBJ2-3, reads DAGVTQSPTHLIKTRGQQVTLRCSPISGHKSVSWYQQVLGQGPQFIFQYYEKEERGRGNFPDRFSARQFPNYSSELNVNALLLGDSALYLCASSWGTSSSSDTQYFGPGTRLTVL.

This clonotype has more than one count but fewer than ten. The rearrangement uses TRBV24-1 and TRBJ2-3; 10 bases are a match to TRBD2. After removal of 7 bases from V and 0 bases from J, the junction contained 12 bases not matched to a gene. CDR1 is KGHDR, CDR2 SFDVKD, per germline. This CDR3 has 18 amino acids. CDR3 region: CATRPGTSVRTSTDTQYF. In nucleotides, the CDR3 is TGTGCCACCAGGCCCGGGACTAGCGTAAGGACTAGCACAGATACGCAGTATTTT.

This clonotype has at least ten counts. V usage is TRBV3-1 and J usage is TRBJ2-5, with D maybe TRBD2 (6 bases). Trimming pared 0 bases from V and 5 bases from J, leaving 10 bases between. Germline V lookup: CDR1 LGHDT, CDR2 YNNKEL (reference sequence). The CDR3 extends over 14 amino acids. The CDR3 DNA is TGTGCCAGCAGCCAAGACGTTGGGAGGGAGACCCAGTACTTC. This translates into CASSQDVGRETQYF.

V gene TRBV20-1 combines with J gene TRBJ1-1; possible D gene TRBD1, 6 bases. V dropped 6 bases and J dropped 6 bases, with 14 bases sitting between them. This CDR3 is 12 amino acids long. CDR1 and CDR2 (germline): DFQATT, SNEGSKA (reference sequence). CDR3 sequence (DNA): TGCAGTGCCACCGTGGGGGCCGCTGAAGCTTTCTTT. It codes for CSATVGAAEAFF.

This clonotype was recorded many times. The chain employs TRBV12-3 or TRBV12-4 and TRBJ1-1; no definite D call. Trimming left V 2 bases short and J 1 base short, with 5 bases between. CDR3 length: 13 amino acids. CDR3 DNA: TGTGCCAGCAGTTTAACGCCGAACACTGAAGCTTTCTTT. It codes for CASSLTPNTEAFF.

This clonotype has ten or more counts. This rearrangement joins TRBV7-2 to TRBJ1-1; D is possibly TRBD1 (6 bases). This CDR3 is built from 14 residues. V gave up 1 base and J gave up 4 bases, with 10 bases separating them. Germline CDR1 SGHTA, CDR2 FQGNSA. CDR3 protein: CASSLEAGVTEAFF. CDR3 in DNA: TGTGCCAGCAGCTTAGAGGCAGGGGTCACTGAAGCTTTCTTT. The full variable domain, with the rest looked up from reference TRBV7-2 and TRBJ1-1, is GAGVSQSPSNKVTEKGKDVELRCDPISGHTALYWYRQSLGQGLEFLIYFQGNSAPDKSGLPSDRFSAERTGGSVSTLTIQRTQQEDSAVYLCASSLEAGVTEAFFGQGTRLTVV.

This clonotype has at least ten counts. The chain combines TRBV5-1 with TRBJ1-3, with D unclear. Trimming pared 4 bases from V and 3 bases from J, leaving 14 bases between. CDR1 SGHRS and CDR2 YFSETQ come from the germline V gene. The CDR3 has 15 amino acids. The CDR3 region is CASSPGSGDGNTIYF. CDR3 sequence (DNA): TGCGCCAGCAGCCCCGGGAGTGGAGATGGAAACACCATATATTTT.

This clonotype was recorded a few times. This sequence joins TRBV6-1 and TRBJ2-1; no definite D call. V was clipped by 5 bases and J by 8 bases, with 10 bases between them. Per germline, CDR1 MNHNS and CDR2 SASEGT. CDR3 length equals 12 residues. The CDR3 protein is CASSKGLDEQFF. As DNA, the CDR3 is TGTGCCAGCAGTAAAGGATTGGATGAGCAGTTCTTC.

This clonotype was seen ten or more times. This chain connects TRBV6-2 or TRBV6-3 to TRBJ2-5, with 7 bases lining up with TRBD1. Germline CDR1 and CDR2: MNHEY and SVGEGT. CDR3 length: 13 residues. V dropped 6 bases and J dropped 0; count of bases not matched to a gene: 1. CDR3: CASRGQHQETQYF. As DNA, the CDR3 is TGTGCCAGCAGGGGACAGCACCAAGAGACCCAGTACTTC.

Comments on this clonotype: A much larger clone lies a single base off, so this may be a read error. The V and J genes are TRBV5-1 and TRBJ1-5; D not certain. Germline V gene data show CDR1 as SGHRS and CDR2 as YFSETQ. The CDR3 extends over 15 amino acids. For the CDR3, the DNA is TGCGCCAGCAGCCTGGACTACAATAGCATTCAGCCCCAGCATTTT. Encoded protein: CASSLDYNSIQPQHF.

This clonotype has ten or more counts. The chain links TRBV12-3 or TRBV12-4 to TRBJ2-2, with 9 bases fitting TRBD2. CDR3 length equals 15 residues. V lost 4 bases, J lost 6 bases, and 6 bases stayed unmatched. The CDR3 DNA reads TGTGCCAGCAGTTCAGCTAGCGGGAAATCCGGGGAGCTGTTTTTT. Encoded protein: CASSSASGKSGELFF.

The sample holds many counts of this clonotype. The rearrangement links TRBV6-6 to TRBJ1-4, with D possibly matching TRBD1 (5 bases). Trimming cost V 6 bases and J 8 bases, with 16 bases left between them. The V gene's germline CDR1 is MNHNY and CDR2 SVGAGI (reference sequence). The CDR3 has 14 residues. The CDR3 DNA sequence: TGTGCCAGCAGACCCAGAGGGGAGGGGGAAAAACTGTTTTTT. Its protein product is CASRPRGEGEKLFF.

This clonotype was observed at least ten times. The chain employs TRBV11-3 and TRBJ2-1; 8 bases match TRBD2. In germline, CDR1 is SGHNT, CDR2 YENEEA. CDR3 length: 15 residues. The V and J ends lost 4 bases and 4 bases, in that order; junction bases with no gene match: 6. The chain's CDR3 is CASSSGGADYNEQFF. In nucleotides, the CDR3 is TGTGCCAGCAGCTCGGGGGGGGCAGATTACAATGAGCAGTTCTTC. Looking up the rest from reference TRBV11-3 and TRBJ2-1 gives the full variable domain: EAGVVQSPRYKIIEKKQPVAFWCNPISGHNTLYWYLQNLGQGPELLIRYENEEAVDDSQLPKDRFSAERLKGVDSTLKIQPAELGDSAVYLCASSSGGADYNEQFFGPGTRLTVL.

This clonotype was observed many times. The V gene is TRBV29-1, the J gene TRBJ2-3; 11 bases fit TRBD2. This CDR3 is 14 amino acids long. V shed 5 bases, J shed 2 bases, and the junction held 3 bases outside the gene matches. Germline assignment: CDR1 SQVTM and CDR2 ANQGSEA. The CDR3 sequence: CSVSSGGPTDTQYF. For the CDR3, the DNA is TGCAGCGTTTCTAGCGGGGGGCCCACAGATACGCAGTATTTT.

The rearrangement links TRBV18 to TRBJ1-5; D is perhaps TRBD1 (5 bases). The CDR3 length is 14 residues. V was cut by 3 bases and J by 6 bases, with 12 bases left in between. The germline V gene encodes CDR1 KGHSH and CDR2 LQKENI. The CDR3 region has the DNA TGTGCCAGCTCACCCGGGACGAGTGTTCAGCCCCAGCATTTT. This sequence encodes CASSPGTSVQPQHF.

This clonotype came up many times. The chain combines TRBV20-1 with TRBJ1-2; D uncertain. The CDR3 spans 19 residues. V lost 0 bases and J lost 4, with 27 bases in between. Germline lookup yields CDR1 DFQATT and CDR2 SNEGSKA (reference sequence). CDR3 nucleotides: TGCAGTGCTAGAGATCCCCCTCCGTCCCCCTCTACCGCTGGCTATGGCTACACCTTC. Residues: CSARDPPPSPSTAGYGYTF.

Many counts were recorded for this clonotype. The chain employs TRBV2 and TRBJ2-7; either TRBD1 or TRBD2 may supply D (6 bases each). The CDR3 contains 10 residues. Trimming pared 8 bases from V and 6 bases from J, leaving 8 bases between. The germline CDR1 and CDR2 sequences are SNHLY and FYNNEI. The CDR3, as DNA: TGTGCCAGCGGGGGGCCCGAGCAGTACTTC. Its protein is CASGGPEQYF.

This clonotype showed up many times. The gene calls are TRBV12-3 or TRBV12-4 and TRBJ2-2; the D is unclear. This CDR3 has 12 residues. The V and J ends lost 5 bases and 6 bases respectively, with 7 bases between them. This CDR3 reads CASSPHSGELFF. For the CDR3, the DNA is TGTGCCAGCAGTCCGCACTCCGGGGAGCTGTTTTTT.

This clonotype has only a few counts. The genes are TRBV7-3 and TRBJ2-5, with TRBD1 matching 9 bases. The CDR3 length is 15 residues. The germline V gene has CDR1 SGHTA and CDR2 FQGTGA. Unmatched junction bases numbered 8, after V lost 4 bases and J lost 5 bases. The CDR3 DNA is TGTGCCAGCAGCTCGGGGACAGGGAGGATTGAGACCCAGTACTTC. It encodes CASSSGTGRIETQYF.

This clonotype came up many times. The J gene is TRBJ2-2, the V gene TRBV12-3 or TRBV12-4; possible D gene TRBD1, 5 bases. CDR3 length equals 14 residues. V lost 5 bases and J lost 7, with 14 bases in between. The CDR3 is CASSNRAQGGELFF. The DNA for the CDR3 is TGTGCCAGCAGTAACCGGGCCCAGGGCGGGGAGCTGTTTTTT.

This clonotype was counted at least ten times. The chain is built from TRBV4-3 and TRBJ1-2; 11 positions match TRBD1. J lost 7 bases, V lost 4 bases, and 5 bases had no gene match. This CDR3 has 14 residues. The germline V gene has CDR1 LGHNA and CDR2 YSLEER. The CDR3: CASSRGQGASGYTF. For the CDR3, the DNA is TGCGCCAGCAGCCGCGGACAGGGGGCTAGTGGCTACACCTTC.

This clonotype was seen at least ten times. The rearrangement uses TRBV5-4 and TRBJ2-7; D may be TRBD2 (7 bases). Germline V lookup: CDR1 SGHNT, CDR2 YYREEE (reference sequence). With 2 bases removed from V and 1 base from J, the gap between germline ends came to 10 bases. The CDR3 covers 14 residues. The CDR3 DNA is TGTGCCAGCAGCTTTGAGGGGGGGTCCTACGAGCAGTACTTC. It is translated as CASSFEGGSYEQYF. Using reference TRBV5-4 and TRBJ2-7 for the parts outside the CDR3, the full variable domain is ETGVTQSPTHLIKTRGQQVTLRCSSQSGHNTVSWYQQALGQGPQFIFQYYREEENGRGNFPPRFSGLQFPNYSSELNVNALELDDSALYLCASSFEGGSYEQYFGPGTRLTVT.

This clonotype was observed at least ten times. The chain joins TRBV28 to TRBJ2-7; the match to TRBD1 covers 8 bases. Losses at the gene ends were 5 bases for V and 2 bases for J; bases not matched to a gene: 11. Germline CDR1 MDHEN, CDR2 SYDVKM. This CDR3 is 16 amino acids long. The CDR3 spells CASSKRTGNGPYEQYF. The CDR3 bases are TGTGCCAGCAGTAAGAGGACAGGGAACGGTCCCTACGAGCAGTACTTC.

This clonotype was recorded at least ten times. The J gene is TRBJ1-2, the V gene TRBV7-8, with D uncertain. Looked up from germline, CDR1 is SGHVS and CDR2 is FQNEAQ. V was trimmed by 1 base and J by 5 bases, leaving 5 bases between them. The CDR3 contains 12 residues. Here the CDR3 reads CASSLGVYGYTF. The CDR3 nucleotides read TGTGCCAGCAGCTTAGGAGTGTATGGCTACACCTTC. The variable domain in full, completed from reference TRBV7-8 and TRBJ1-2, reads GAGVSQSPRYKVAKRGQDVALRCDPISGHVSLFWYQQALGQGPEFLTYFQNEAQLDKSGLPSDRFFAERPEGSVSTLKIQRTQQEDSAVYLCASSLGVYGYTFGSGTRLTVV.

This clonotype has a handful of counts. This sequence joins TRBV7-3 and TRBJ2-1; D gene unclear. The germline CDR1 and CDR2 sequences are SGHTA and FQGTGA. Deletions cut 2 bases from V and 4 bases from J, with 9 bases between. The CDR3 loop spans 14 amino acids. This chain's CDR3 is CASSLGPQYNEQFF. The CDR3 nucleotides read TGTGCCAGCAGCTTAGGGCCTCAATACAATGAGCAGTTCTTC.